This entry lists 8 T cell receptor beta chains sequenced from one sample in a study of T-cell reconstitution after alpha-beta-depleted transplantation in children. Unique molecular identifiers tagged the TCRbeta library. TCRdb reprocessed the PCR reads with MiXCR, giving one entry per CDR3 protein. This table holds a few hundred thousand distinct CDR3 sequences, 25% to 30% found once. Sequenced here: PBMCs, sampled before TCRalphabeta/CD19-depleted stem cell transplant. The receptors were gathered from a boy younger than two with Wiskott-Aldrich syndrome, due to receive a stem cell transplant.

This clonotype was picked up a small number of times. The rearrangement uses TRBV18 and TRBJ1-6; D gene ambiguous. Germline V gives CDR1 KGHSH, CDR2 LQKENI. CDR3 length: 13 residues. V was shortened by 1 base and J by 5 bases, with 3 bases between the two germline ends. The DNA for the CDR3 is TGTGCCAGCTCACCACGGGATAATTCACCCCTCCACTTT. Translating it yields CASSPRDNSPLHF.

This clonotype was counted only a few times. V gene TRBV30 combines with J gene TRBJ1-5; a possible D gene is TRBD1 (5 bases). CDR3 size: 13 residues. Germline CDR1 GTSNPN, CDR2 SVGIG (reference sequence). Trimming pared 0 bases from V and 7 bases from J, leaving 10 bases between. The CDR3, as DNA: TGTGCCTGGAGTGTGGGAGGGGACCAGCCCCAGCATTTT. Translated, it gives CAWSVGGDQPQHF.

Ten or more counts support this clonotype. V usage is TRBV5-1 and J usage is TRBJ2-5; D possibly corresponds to TRBD1 (6 bases). The germline V gene has CDR1 SGHRS and CDR2 YFSETQ. This CDR3 contains 13 residues. The V gene lost 4 bases and the J gene lost 5 bases, with 12 bases spanning the gap. DNA of the CDR3: TGCGCCAGCAGCGCAGGGGTTCACGAGACCCAGTACTTC. Translated, it gives CASSAGVHETQYF.

This clonotype was found a few times. The chain couples TRBV28 to TRBJ2-5; D possibly uses TRBD1 or TRBD2 (5 bases each). Germline V gene data show CDR1 as MDHEN and CDR2 as SYDVKM. Trimming cost V 5 bases and J 1 base, with 11 bases left between them. The CDR3 has 14 residues. As DNA, the CDR3 is TGTGCCAGCAGTGCCTGGGACGGCCAAGAGACCCAGTACTTC. This sequence encodes CASSAWDGQETQYF.

This clonotype was seen a few times. The chain's CDR3 is CASSQDPGTSGRSSLETQYF. CDR3 DNA: TGCGCCAGCAGCCAAGACCCCGGGACTAGCGGGAGATCCTCCCTGGAGACCCAGTACTTC. The V gene is TRBV4-1, the J gene TRBJ2-5; TRBD2 matches at 14 bases. Germline V gene sequence: CDR1 MGHRA, CDR2 YSYEKL. CDR3 length equals 20 residues. V was pared by 0 bases and J by 5 bases, with 14 bases of the junction left unmatched.

V is TRBV6-5 and J is TRBJ2-1; D ambiguous. V shed 7 bases and J shed 0 bases, with 13 bases lying between them. This CDR3 region has 15 residues. Germline V CDR1 and CDR2: MNHEY, SVGAGI. The CDR3 region is CASKFRPSSYNEQFF. CDR3 sequence (DNA): TGTGCCAGCAAGTTTCGACCGAGCTCCTACAATGAGCAGTTCTTC.

The V gene is TRBV14, the J gene TRBJ2-1; perhaps TRBD1 as D (5 bases). The CDR3 runs 12 residues. The ends were cut back, 6 bases at V and 8 bases at J, with 11 bases in the middle. Germline V lookup: CDR1 SGHDN, CDR2 FVKESK. CDR3 sequence: CASSPWGDEQFF. The CDR3 coding sequence is TGTGCCAGCAGTCCTTGGGGCGATGAGCAGTTCTTC.

This clonotype has a handful of counts. One end of the junction fails to match germline, which may point to a read error. This rearrangement joins TRBV5-1 to TRBJ2-7, with a weak D call TRBD2 (5 bases). Germline values: CDR1 SGHRS, CDR2 YFSETQ. CDR3 size: 14 residues. CDR3 region: CASSLDSKTYEQYF. DNA for the CDR3: TGCGCCAGCAGTTTGGACTCCAAGACCTACGAGCAGTACTTC.